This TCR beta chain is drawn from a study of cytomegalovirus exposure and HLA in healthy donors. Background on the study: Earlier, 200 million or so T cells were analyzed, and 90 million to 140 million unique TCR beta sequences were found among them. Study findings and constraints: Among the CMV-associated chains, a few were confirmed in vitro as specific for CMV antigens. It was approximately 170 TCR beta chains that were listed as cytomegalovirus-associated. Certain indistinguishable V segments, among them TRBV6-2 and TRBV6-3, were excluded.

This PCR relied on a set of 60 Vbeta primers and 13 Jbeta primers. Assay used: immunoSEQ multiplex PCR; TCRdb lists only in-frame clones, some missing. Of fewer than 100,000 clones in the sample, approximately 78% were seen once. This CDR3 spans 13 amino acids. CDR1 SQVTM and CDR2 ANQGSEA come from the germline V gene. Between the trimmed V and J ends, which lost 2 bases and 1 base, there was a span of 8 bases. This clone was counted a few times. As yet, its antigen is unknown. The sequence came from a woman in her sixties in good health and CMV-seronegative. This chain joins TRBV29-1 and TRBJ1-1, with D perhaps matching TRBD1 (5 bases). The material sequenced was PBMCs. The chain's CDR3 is CSVERQPNTEAFF. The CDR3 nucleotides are TGCAGCGTTGAACGACAGCCGAACACTGAAGCTTTCTTT.